These T cell receptor beta chains were read from a single sample in a study of graft-versus-host responses after intestinal transplantation. What these receptors recognize is not known. Method: immunoSEQ multiplex PCR; TCRdb's copy keeps in-frame clones and lacks some. The data contain about 110,000 clones, about nine tenths of them singletons. The specimen was unstimulated CD4+ T cells sorted from spleen or lymph node cells, collected before transplant. Receptors originate from a human donor who was the organ donor for an intestinal transplant. Each CDR3 is given with its conserved first and last residue. D genes are given only for firm matches. Not every row has a clone size; where given, it reads once, few, many or a size class.

j_call: TRBJ1-2
v_call: TRBV2
clone_size: few
d_call: -
cdr3_aa: CASRDGPYGYTF
cdr3_nt: TGTGCCAGCAGGGACGGGCCCTATGGCTACACCTTC

j_call: TRBJ1-1
v_call: TRBV7-9
clone_size: -
d_call: TRBD1
cdr3_aa: CASSLVGTGETEAFF
cdr3_nt: TGTGCCAGCAGCTTAGTAGGGACAGGGGAAACTGAAGCTTTCTTT

j_call: TRBJ1-1
v_call: TRBV2
clone_size: -
d_call: -
cdr3_aa: CASSPQGNTEAFF
cdr3_nt: TGTGCCAGCAGTCCCCAGGGGAACACTGAAGCTTTCTTT

j_call: TRBJ2-7
v_call: TRBV5-5
clone_size: -
d_call: TRBD1
cdr3_aa: CASSYRTGGSYEQYF
cdr3_nt: TGTGCCAGCAGCTATAGGACAGGGGGATCCTACGAGCAGTACTTC

j_call: TRBJ2-2
v_call: TRBV11-3
clone_size: -
d_call: -
cdr3_aa: CASSLDGEGELFF
cdr3_nt: TGTGCCAGCAGCTTAGACGGGGAAGGGGAGCTGTTTTTT

j_call: TRBJ2-1
v_call: TRBV19
clone_size: -
d_call: -
cdr3_aa: CASSISRQASSYNEQFF
cdr3_nt: TGTGCCAGTAGTATATCACGGCAGGCAAGCTCCTACAATGAGCAGTTCTTC

j_call: TRBJ2-4
v_call: TRBV5-1
clone_size: -
d_call: -
cdr3_aa: CASSLTSSAKNIQYF
cdr3_nt: TGCGCCAGCAGCCTAACTAGTTCGGCCAAAAACATTCAGTACTTC

j_call: TRBJ2-1
v_call: TRBV6-5
clone_size: -
d_call: -
cdr3_aa: CASSSRGGYNEQFF
cdr3_nt: TGTGCCAGCAGTTCACGGGGTGGATACAATGAGCAGTTCTTC

j_call: TRBJ2-7
v_call: TRBV5-5
clone_size: -
d_call: -
cdr3_aa: CASSAGTEANYEQYF
cdr3_nt: TGTGCCAGCAGCGCGGGGACGGAGGCCAACTACGAGCAGTACTTC

j_call: TRBJ1-1
v_call: TRBV4-2
clone_size: -
d_call: -
cdr3_aa: CASSQDYRGKEAFF
cdr3_nt: TGTGCCAGCAGCCAAGATTATCGGGGAAAGGAAGCTTTCTTT

j_call: TRBJ1-6
v_call: TRBV6-5
clone_size: -
d_call: -
cdr3_aa: CASSYEAGDNSPLHF
cdr3_nt: TGTGCCAGCAGTTACGAGGCAGGGGATAATTCACCCCTCCACTTT

j_call: TRBJ2-3
v_call: TRBV9
clone_size: -
d_call: -
cdr3_aa: CASSASQGVTDTQYF
cdr3_nt: TGTGCCAGCAGCGCGTCTCAAGGGGTTACAGATACGCAGTATTTT

j_call: TRBJ2-4
v_call: TRBV9
clone_size: -
d_call: TRBD2
cdr3_aa: CASSVGTSGKNIQCF
cdr3_nt: TGTGCCAGCAGCGTAGGGACTAGCGGGAAAAACATTCAGTGCTTC

j_call: TRBJ1-6
v_call: TRBV18
clone_size: -
d_call: -
cdr3_aa: CASSPDSSYNSPLHF
cdr3_nt: TGTGCCAGCTCCCCAGACAGCTCCTATAATTCACCCCTCCACTTT

j_call: TRBJ1-4
v_call: TRBV28
clone_size: -
d_call: -
cdr3_aa: CASSSIGSATNEKLFF
cdr3_nt: TGTGCCAGCAGTTCCATCGGGTCTGCAACTAATGAAAAACTGTTTTTT

j_call: TRBJ1-2
v_call: TRBV6-5
clone_size: -
d_call: -
cdr3_aa: CASSYSGEGYGYTF
cdr3_nt: TGTGCCAGCAGTTACTCAGGAGAGGGCTATGGCTACACCTTC

j_call: TRBJ1-4
v_call: TRBV7-9
clone_size: -
d_call: -
cdr3_aa: CASSLGPGRIEKLFF
cdr3_nt: TGTGCCAGCAGCTTAGGCCCAGGGAGGATTGAAAAACTGTTTTTT

j_call: TRBJ2-5
v_call: TRBV7-2
clone_size: -
d_call: -
cdr3_aa: CASSLLFRETQYF
cdr3_nt: TGTGCCAGCAGCTTACTCTTCAGGGAGACCCAGTACTTC

j_call: TRBJ2-6
v_call: TRBV19
clone_size: -
d_call: -
cdr3_aa: CASRDGSSGANVLTF
cdr3_nt: TGTGCCAGTAGAGACGGAAGCTCTGGGGCCAACGTCCTGACTTTC

j_call: TRBJ1-1
v_call: TRBV5-1
clone_size: -
d_call: TRBD1
cdr3_aa: CASSPDGQGNTEAFF
cdr3_nt: TGCGCCAGCAGCCCGGATGGACAGGGGAACACTGAAGCTTTCTTT

j_call: TRBJ2-3
v_call: TRBV6-6
clone_size: -
d_call: TRBD1
cdr3_aa: CASSYQGQGTDTQYF
cdr3_nt: TGTGCCAGCAGTTACCAGGGACAGGGCACAGATACGCAGTATTTT

j_call: TRBJ1-6
v_call: TRBV5-1
clone_size: -
d_call: -
cdr3_aa: CASSKDRNNSPLHF
cdr3_nt: TGCGCCAGCAGCAAGGACAGAAATAATTCACCCCTCCACTTT

j_call: TRBJ1-1
v_call: TRBV6-1
clone_size: once
d_call: -
cdr3_aa: CASRRVGLNTEAFF
cdr3_nt: TGTGCCAGCAGGAGGGTGGGGTTGAACACTGAAGCTTTCTTT

j_call: TRBJ1-4
v_call: TRBV7-6
clone_size: -
d_call: -
cdr3_aa: CASSSGPGDNEKLFF
cdr3_nt: TGTGCCAGCAGCTCAGGACCAGGAGATAATGAAAAACTGTTTTTT

j_call: TRBJ2-1
v_call: TRBV7-3
clone_size: -
d_call: TRBD1
cdr3_aa: CASRAGTGVYNEQFF
cdr3_nt: TGTGCCAGCAGGGCCGGGACAGGGGTTTACAATGAGCAGTTCTTC

j_call: TRBJ2-7
v_call: TRBV5-1
clone_size: -
d_call: TRBD1
cdr3_aa: CASRTRPTGVRDRDYEQYF
cdr3_nt: TGCGCCAGCAGGACCAGGCCCACGGGGGTCCGGGACAGGGACTACGAGCAGTACTTC

j_call: TRBJ1-2
v_call: TRBV29-1
clone_size: once
d_call: -
cdr3_aa: CSVQPRQAPTHGYTF
cdr3_nt: TGCAGCGTCCAACCCAGACAGGCGCCGACCCATGGCTACACCTTC

j_call: TRBJ2-3
v_call: TRBV7-2
clone_size: -
d_call: TRBD1
cdr3_aa: CASSPRTGQRDTQYF
cdr3_nt: TGTGCCAGCAGCCCGCGGACAGGGCAACGAGATACGCAGTATTTT

j_call: TRBJ2-1
v_call: TRBV27
clone_size: few
d_call: TRBD1
cdr3_aa: CASSPPGQGFTFYNEQFF
cdr3_nt: TGTGCCAGCAGTCCCCCGGGACAGGGTTTCACTTTCTACAATGAGCAGTTCTTC

j_call: TRBJ1-5
v_call: TRBV11-2
clone_size: -
d_call: TRBD1
cdr3_aa: CASSGQGVSNQPQHF
cdr3_nt: TGTGCCAGCAGTGGACAGGGGGTAAGCAATCAGCCCCAGCATTTT

j_call: TRBJ1-1
v_call: TRBV27
clone_size: -
d_call: -
cdr3_aa: CASSPLGNRERANTEAFF
cdr3_nt: TGTGCCAGCAGCCCCCTCGGGAACAGGGAAAGGGCGAACACTGAAGCTTTCTTT

j_call: TRBJ1-2
v_call: TRBV27
clone_size: once
d_call: -
cdr3_aa: CASGQNYGYTF
cdr3_nt: TGTGCCAGCGGACAGAACTATGGCTACACCTTC

j_call: TRBJ1-3
v_call: TRBV7-2
clone_size: -
d_call: -
cdr3_aa: CASSSIGVHSGNTIYF
cdr3_nt: TGTGCCAGCAGCTCGATAGGGGTCCACTCTGGAAACACCATATATTTT

j_call: TRBJ1-1
v_call: TRBV7-9
clone_size: -
d_call: -
cdr3_aa: CASSLAGQGNTEAFF
cdr3_nt: TGTGCCAGCAGCTTAGCGGGCCAGGGGAACACTGAAGCTTTCTTT

j_call: TRBJ1-3
v_call: TRBV2
clone_size: -
d_call: -
cdr3_aa: CASSDREAFMGNTIYF
cdr3_nt: TGTGCCAGCAGTGACAGGGAGGCTTTCATGGGAAACACCATATATTTT

j_call: TRBJ2-1
v_call: TRBV2
clone_size: -
d_call: -
cdr3_aa: CASTGFKAGSYNEQFF
cdr3_nt: TGTGCCAGCACCGGTTTTAAGGCGGGATCCTACAATGAGCAGTTCTTC

j_call: TRBJ2-7
v_call: TRBV7-9
clone_size: -
d_call: TRBD1
cdr3_aa: CASSLAWDRRYEQYF
cdr3_nt: TGTGCCAGCAGCTTAGCGTGGGACAGGCGGTACGAGCAGTACTTC

j_call: TRBJ2-2
v_call: TRBV12-5
clone_size: -
d_call: -
cdr3_aa: CASGSRPSGELFF
cdr3_nt: TGTGCTAGTGGGTCCCGGCCGTCCGGGGAGCTGTTTTTT

j_call: TRBJ2-3
v_call: TRBV5-1
clone_size: -
d_call: TRBD2
cdr3_aa: CASSLDSGGHDTQYF
cdr3_nt: TGCGCCAGCAGCTTGGATAGCGGGGGGCACGATACGCAGTATTTT

j_call: TRBJ2-7
v_call: TRBV5-5
clone_size: -
d_call: TRBD2
cdr3_aa: CASSLGLAGGGEQYF
cdr3_nt: TGTGCCAGCAGCTTGGGACTAGCGGGAGGGGGGGAGCAGTACTTC

j_call: TRBJ2-5
v_call: TRBV2
clone_size: -
d_call: TRBD2
cdr3_aa: CASSRTSGQETQYF
cdr3_nt: TGTGCCAGCAGCCGGACTAGCGGGCAAGAGACCCAGTACTTC

j_call: TRBJ2-2
v_call: TRBV14
clone_size: -
d_call: TRBD1
cdr3_aa: CASSLQGAGTGELFF
cdr3_nt: TGTGCCAGCAGCCTACAGGGGGCAGGCACCGGGGAGCTGTTTTTT

j_call: TRBJ2-1
v_call: TRBV19
clone_size: -
d_call: -
cdr3_aa: CASSIRNNEQFF
cdr3_nt: TGTGCCAGTAGTATCAGAAACAATGAGCAGTTCTTC

j_call: TRBJ1-6
v_call: TRBV30
clone_size: -
d_call: TRBD1
cdr3_aa: CAWSGDRGYSNSPLHF
cdr3_nt: TGTGCCTGGAGTGGGGACAGGGGATACAGTAATTCACCCCTCCACTTT

j_call: TRBJ2-1
v_call: TRBV11-3
clone_size: -
d_call: TRBD2
cdr3_aa: CASSPGLAGSNEQFF
cdr3_nt: TGTGCCAGCAGCCCAGGACTAGCGGGGTCAAATGAGCAGTTCTTC

j_call: TRBJ2-5
v_call: TRBV9
clone_size: -
d_call: TRBD1
cdr3_aa: CASSAWTGGVEETQYF
cdr3_nt: TGTGCCAGCAGCGCCTGGACAGGGGGCGTGGAGGAGACCCAGTACTTC

j_call: TRBJ1-1
v_call: TRBV2
clone_size: -
d_call: -
cdr3_aa: CASSENQRYEAFF
cdr3_nt: TGTGCCAGCAGTGAAAACCAGCGCTATGAAGCTTTCTTT

j_call: TRBJ1-1
v_call: TRBV6-5
clone_size: -
d_call: -
cdr3_aa: CASSYSISLNTEAFF
cdr3_nt: TGTGCCAGCAGTTACTCGATATCCCTGAACACTGAAGCTTTCTTT

j_call: TRBJ2-7
v_call: TRBV7-2
clone_size: -
d_call: -
cdr3_aa: CASSRVPTGQGEQYF
cdr3_nt: TGTGCCAGCAGCCGAGTACCGACCGGGCAGGGGGAGCAGTACTTC

j_call: TRBJ2-7
v_call: TRBV9
clone_size: -
d_call: -
cdr3_aa: CASSVQGSHEQYF
cdr3_nt: TGTGCCAGCAGCGTACAGGGGAGTCACGAGCAGTACTTC

j_call: TRBJ1-2
v_call: TRBV10-1
clone_size: -
d_call: -
cdr3_aa: CASSENRDYGYTF
cdr3_nt: TGCGCCAGCAGTGAAAACAGAGACTATGGCTACACCTTC

j_call: TRBJ2-1
v_call: TRBV10-1
clone_size: -
d_call: -
cdr3_aa: CASSELGTSSYNEQFF
cdr3_nt: TGCGCCAGCAGTGAGCTAGGGACCAGCTCCTACAATGAGCAGTTCTTC

j_call: TRBJ2-7
v_call: TRBV7-2
clone_size: -
d_call: TRBD2
cdr3_aa: CASSLGGAGGYEQYF
cdr3_nt: TGTGCCAGCAGCTTAGGTGGTGCGGGGGGGTACGAGCAGTACTTC

j_call: TRBJ2-7
v_call: TRBV5-1
clone_size: -
d_call: -
cdr3_aa: CASSFHLENGEQYF
cdr3_nt: TGCGCCAGCAGCTTCCATCTAGAGAATGGCGAGCAGTACTTC

j_call: TRBJ2-5
v_call: TRBV5-1
clone_size: -
d_call: TRBD2
cdr3_aa: CASSRAGDQETQYF
cdr3_nt: TGCGCCAGCAGCAGGGCGGGGGACCAAGAGACCCAGTACTTC

j_call: TRBJ1-2
v_call: TRBV6-5
clone_size: -
d_call: -
cdr3_aa: CASSRNRDGNYGYTF
cdr3_nt: TGTGCCAGCAGTCGTAACCGGGACGGTAACTATGGCTACACCTTC

j_call: TRBJ2-2
v_call: TRBV19
clone_size: -
d_call: TRBD2
cdr3_aa: CASTDSGRWGELFF
cdr3_nt: TGTGCCAGTACGGATAGCGGGAGATGGGGGGAGCTGTTTTTT

j_call: TRBJ2-5
v_call: TRBV5-1
clone_size: -
d_call: TRBD2
cdr3_aa: CASGRLAGVQETQYF
cdr3_nt: TGCGCCAGCGGGAGACTAGCGGGAGTACAAGAGACCCAGTACTTC

j_call: TRBJ2-3
v_call: TRBV5-1
clone_size: -
d_call: TRBD2
cdr3_aa: CASSRLAGPTDTQYF
cdr3_nt: TGCGCCAGCAGCAGATTAGCGGGACCGACAGATACGCAGTATTTT

j_call: TRBJ1-2
v_call: TRBV7-2
clone_size: -
d_call: TRBD1
cdr3_aa: CASSLGALQGYGYTF
cdr3_nt: TGTGCCAGCAGCTTAGGGGCCTTACAGGGGTATGGCTACACCTTC